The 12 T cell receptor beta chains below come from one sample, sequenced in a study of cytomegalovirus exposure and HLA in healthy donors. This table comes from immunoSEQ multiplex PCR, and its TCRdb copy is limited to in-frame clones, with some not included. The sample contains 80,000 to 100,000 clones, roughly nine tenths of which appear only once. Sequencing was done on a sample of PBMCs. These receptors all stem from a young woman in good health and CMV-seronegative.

CDR3 amino acids: CASSALGISTDTQYF. CDR3 DNA sequence: TGTGCCAGTAGTGCCCTAGGAATTAGCACAGATACGCAGTATTTT. This chain connects TRBV19 to TRBJ2-3; D remains unclear. The CDR3 extends over 15 amino acids. Germline V gene data show CDR1 as LNHDA and CDR2 as SQIVND (reference sequence). The V end lost 5 bases, the J end lost 0 bases, and 12 bases lay between the germline ends. The entire variable domain, with the rest obtained from reference TRBV19 and TRBJ2-3, is as follows: DGGITQSPKYLFRKEGQNVTLSCEQNLNHDAMYWYRQDPGQGLRLIYYSQIVNDFQKGDIAEGYSVSREKKESFPLTVTSAQKNPTAFYLCASSALGISTDTQYFGPGTRLTVL.

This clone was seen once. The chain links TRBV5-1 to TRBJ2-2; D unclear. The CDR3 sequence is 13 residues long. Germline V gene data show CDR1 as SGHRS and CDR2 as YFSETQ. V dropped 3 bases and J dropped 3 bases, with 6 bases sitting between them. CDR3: CASSSQDTGELFF. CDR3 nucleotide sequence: TGCGCCAGCAGCTCCCAGGACACCGGGGAGCTGTTTTTT.

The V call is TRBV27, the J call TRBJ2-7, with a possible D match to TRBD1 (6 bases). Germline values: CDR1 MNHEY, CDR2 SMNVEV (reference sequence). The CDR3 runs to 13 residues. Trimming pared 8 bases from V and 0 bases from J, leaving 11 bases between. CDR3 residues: CASGQSHSYEQYF. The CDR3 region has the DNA TGTGCCAGCGGACAGTCGCACTCCTACGAGCAGTACTTC.

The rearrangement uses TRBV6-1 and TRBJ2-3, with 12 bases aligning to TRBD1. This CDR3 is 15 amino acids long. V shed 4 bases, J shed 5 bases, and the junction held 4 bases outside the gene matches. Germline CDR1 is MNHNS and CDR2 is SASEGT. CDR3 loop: CASSAGTGGRDTQYF. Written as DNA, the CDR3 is TGTGCCAGCAGTGCGGGGACAGGGGGCCGAGATACGCAGTATTTT.

CDR3 nucleotides: TGTGCCAGCAGTACCGACTCAAACTTAAGAAACACGCAGTATTTT. Encoded protein: CASSTDSNLRNTQYF. This chain joins TRBV6-5 and TRBJ2-3; no clear D gene. This CDR3 contains 15 residues. Trimming stripped 5 bases from V and 9 bases from J, with 21 bases between. Germline CDR1 reads MNHEY; CDR2 reads SVGAGI.

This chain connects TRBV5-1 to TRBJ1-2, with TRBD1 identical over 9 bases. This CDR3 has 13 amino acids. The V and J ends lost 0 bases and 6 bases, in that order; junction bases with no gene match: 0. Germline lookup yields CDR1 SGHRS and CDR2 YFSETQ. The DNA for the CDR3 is TGCGCCAGCAGCTTGGACAGGGGGCATGGCTACACCTTC. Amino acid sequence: CASSLDRGHGYTF. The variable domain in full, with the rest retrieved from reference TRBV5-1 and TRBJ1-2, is KAGVTQTPRYLIKTRGQQVTLSCSPISGHRSVSWYQQTPGQGLQFLFEYFSETQRNKGNFPGRFSGRQFSNSRSEMNVSTLELGDSALYLCASSLDRGHGYTFGSGTRLTVV.

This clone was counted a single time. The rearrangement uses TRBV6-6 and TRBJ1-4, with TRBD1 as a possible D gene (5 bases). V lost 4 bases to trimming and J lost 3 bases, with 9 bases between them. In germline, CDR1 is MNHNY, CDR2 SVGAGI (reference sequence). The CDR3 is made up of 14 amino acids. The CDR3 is CASSFREANEKLFF. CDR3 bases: TGTGCCAGCAGTTTCAGGGAAGCTAATGAAAAACTGTTTTTT.

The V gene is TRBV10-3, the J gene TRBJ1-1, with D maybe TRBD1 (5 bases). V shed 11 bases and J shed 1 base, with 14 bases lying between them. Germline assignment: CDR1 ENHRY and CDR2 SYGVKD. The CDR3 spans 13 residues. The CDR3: CALKRQQNTEAFF. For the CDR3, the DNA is TGTGCCCTAAAGCGACAGCAGAACACTGAAGCTTTCTTT.

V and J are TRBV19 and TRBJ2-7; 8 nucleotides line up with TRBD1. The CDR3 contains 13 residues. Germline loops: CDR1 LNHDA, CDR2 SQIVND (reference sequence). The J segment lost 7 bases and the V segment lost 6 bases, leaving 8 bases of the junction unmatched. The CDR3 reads CASRPIDRGEQYF. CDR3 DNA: TGTGCCAGTAGACCCATAGACAGGGGTGAGCAGTACTTC.

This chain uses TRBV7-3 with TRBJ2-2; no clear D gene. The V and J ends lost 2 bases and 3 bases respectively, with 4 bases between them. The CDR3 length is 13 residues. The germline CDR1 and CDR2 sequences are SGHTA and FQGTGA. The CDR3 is CASSLQYTGELFF. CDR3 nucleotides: TGTGCCAGCAGCTTACAGTACACCGGGGAGCTGTTTTTT.

CDR3 coding DNA: TGTGCCAGCAGTTCCGCCGGGAGGGAGGGCGAGCAGTACTTC. The encoded protein is CASSSAGREGEQYF. The chain links TRBV28 to TRBJ2-7; 8 bases map to TRBD2. Trimming took 4 bases from V and 6 from J; bases not matched to a gene: 8. Per germline, CDR1 MDHEN and CDR2 SYDVKM. The CDR3 runs 14 residues.

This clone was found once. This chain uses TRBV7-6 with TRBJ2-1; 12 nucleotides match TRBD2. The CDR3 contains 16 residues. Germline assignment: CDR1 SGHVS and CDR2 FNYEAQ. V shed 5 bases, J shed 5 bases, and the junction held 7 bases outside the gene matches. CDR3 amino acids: CASSDLAGGLHNEQFF. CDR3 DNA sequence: TGTGCCAGCAGCGACCTAGCGGGAGGGTTGCACAATGAGCAGTTCTTC.